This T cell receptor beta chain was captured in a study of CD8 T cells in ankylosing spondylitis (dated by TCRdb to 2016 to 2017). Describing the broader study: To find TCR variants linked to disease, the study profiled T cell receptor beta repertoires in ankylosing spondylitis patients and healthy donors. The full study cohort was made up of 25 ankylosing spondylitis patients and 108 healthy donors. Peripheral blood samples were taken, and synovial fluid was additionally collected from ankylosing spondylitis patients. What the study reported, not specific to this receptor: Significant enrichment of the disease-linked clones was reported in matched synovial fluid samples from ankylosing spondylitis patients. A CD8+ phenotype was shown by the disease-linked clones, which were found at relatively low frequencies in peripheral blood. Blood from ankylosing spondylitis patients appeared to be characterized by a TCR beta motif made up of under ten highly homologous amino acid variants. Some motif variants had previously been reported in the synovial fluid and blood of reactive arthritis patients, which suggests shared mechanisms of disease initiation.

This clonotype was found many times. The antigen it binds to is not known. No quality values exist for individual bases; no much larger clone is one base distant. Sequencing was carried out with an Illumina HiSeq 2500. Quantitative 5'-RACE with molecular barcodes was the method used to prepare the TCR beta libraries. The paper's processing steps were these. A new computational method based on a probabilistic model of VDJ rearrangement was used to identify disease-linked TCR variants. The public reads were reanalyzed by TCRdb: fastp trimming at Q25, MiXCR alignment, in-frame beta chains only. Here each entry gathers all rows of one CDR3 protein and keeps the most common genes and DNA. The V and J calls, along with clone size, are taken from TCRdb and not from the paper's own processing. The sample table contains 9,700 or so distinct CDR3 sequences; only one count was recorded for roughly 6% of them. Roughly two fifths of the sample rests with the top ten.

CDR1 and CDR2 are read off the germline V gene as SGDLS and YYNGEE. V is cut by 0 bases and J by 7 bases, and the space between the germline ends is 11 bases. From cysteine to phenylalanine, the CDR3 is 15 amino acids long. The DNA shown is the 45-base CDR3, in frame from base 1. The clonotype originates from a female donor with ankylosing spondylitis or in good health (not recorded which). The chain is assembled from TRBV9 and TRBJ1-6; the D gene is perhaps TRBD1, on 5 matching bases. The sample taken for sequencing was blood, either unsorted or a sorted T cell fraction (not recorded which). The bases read TGTGCCAGCAGCGTAGAAGAGGGGTGGAATTCACCCCTCCACTTT. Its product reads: CASSVEEGWNSPLHF.